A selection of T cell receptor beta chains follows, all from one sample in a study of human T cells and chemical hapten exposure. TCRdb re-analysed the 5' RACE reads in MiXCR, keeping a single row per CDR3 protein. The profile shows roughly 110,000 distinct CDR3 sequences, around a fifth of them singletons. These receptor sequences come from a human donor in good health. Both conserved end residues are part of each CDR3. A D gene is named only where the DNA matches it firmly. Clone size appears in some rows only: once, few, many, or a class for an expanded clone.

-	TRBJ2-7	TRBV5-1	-	TGCGCCAGCAGCCCCACTACTCCCTACTACGAGCAGTACTTC	CASSPTTPYYEQYF
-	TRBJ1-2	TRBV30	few	TGTGCCTGGAGTCAACGCCGACTCCCTACTAACTATGGCTACACCTTC	CAWSQRRLPTNYGYTF
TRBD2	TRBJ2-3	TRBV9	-	TGTGCCAGCAGCGTAGTTCCTAGCGGAACAGATACGCAGTATTTT	CASSVVPSGTDTQYF
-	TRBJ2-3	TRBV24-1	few	TGTGCCACCAGTGATAGGTGGGGTCAGGGACGAAGCACAGATACGCAGTATTTT	CATSDRWGQGRSTDTQYF
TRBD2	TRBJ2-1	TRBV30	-	TGTGCCTGGAATCGAATAGCGGGAGGCTCCAATGAGCAGTTCTTC	CAWNRIAGGSNEQFF
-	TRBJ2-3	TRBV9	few	TGTGCCAGCAGCGTGACTAGTTTCGCAGATACGCAGTATTTT	CASSVTSFADTQYF
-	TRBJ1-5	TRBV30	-	TGTGCCTGTAAAGGGCAGATCAATCAGCCCCAGCATTTT	CACKGQINQPQHF
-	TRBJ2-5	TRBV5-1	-	TGCGCCAGCAGCTTGGAACAGCAAGAGACCCAGTACTTC	CASSLEQQETQYF
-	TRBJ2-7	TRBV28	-	TGTGCCAGCAGCGGGTCAAGCGTAACTACCTACGAGCAGTACTTC	CASSGSSVTTYEQYF
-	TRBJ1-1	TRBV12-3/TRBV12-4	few	TGTGCCAGCAGTTTCCCCGCAGTTGGTACTGAAGCTTTCTTT	CASSFPAVGTEAFF
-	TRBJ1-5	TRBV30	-	TGTGCCTGGAGTGTGCGCAGGGGACCCGACGAAGGTCGCAATCAGCCCCAGCATTTT	CAWSVRRGPDEGRNQPQHF
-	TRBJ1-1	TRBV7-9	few	TGTGCCAGCAGCTTAGCGCTCGGTGAAGCTTTCTTT	CASSLALGEAFF
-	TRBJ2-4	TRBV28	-	TGTGCCAGCAGCCCTTTTAGTCTAGCCAAAAACATTCAGTACTTC	CASSPFSLAKNIQYF
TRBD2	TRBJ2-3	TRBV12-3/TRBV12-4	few	TGTGCCAGCAGTTTCCCTACTAGCGCCCTCACAGATACGCAGTATTTT	CASSFPTSALTDTQYF
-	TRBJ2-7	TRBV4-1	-	TGCGCCAGCAGCCAACCAGGGACCTACGAGCAGTACTTC	CASSQPGTYEQYF
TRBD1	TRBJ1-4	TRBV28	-	TGTGCCAGCAGTTCCCTGCAGGGGGGGAGTGAAAAACTGTTTTTT	CASSSLQGGSEKLFF
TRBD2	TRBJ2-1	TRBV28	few	TGTGCCAGCAGTCCCCCTAGCGGGAGGGCCAAAGGGAATGAGCAGTTCTTC	CASSPPSGRAKGNEQFF
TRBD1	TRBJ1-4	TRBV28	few	TGTGCCAGCAGCCTCAATTCGCCAGGGACAGGGAAACTGTTTTTT	CASSLNSPGTGKLFF
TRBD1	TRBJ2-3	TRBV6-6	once	TGTGCCAGCAGTTACTCCGCCGGGACAGTTAGCACAGATACGCAGTATTTT	CASSYSAGTVSTDTQYF
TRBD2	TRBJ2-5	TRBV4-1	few	TGCGCCAGCAGCCAGCTAGCGGGACCGGCCCAAGAGACCCAGTACTTC	CASSQLAGPAQETQYF
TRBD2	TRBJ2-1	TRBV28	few	TGTGCCAGCAGTCCCGGGGGGAGCTCCTACAATGAGCAGTTCTTC	CASSPGGSSYNEQFF
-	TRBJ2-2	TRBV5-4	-	TGTGCCAGCAGCTATGGACTTAACACCGGGGAGCTGTTTTTT	CASSYGLNTGELFF
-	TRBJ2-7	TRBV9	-	TGTGCCAGCAGCTCAGCTCCGGGACTGGCCGAGCAGTACTTC	CASSSAPGLAEQYF
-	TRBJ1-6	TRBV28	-	TGTGCCAGCAGTGACGGGGGGCTAGGTTCCTATAATTCACCCCTCCACTTT	CASSDGGLGSYNSPLHF